This T cell receptor (beta chain) is from a study of T cell repertoires in aging, cancer and after chemotherapy. CDR3 size: 15 residues. Germline V gene sequence: CDR1 KGHDR, CDR2 SFDVKD. The ends were cut back, 4 bases at V and 3 bases at J, with 11 bases in the middle. Amplification of TCR beta used genomic DNA extracted from peripheral blood. TRB rearrangements spanning V, D and J were amplified using mixed TRB-A/B primers. TCRdb re-derived calls from the multiplex PCR reads in MiXCR, one entry per CDR3 protein. The table includes roughly 1,900 distinct CDR3 sequences, approximately 15% detected once.

This TCR came from a human donor with a solid tumor. Sequencing input: blood. The chain recombines TRBV24-1 with TRBJ1-4; D gene unclear. The CDR3 DNA follows: TGTGCCACCAGTGACCAAGGGTGGCCTAATGAAAAACTGTTTTTT. Protein product: CATSDQGWPNEKLFF.